This T cell receptor beta chain came from a study of blood T cell repertoires in COVID-19 (dated by TCRdb to the early 2020s). In terms of the full investigation: The collaborator samples originated in the United States, Italy and Spain and spanned the acute and convalescent phases of COVID-19. The prospective study material was composed of cDNA or gDNA derived from T cells, B-cell-depleted T cells, or PBMCs. Subjects who had been exposed to COVID-19, were actively infected with it, or had recovered from it provided the deeply sampled blood TCRbeta repertoires that made up the dataset. A freely available public database, intended as a resource for researchers studying the immune response to SARS-CoV-2, is where the repertoires were released. The samples were drawn from the first 160 participants of the ongoing ImmuneRACE study and from about 1,200 subjects provided by 6 global collaborators. Sample metadata almost always included a de-identified subject ID, COVID-19 status, age in years and sex. HLA class I and class II types, where available, came from metadata supplied by the sample provider rather than from assay-based typing.

What the authors observed across the whole study: The quantity of clinical and demographic metadata differed by source and by participant and was supplied without curation.

A remark on this clone: The antigen it binds to is not known. No much larger clone is present one base from it, and per-base qualities are unavailable.

TCRbeta CDR3 regions were amplified from genomic DNA by means of the immunoSEQ Assay, a bias-controlled multiplex PCR. From the authors' description of their analysis: The number of nucleated cells in each sample was estimated by amplification of reference gene primers within the assay. To quantify the absolute abundance of each unique TCRbeta CDR3 rearrangement, sequence reads were collapsed and filtered. For each sample, productive Simpson clonality was calculated as the square root of Simpson's diversity index over productive rearrangements. TCRdb retrieved this table from immuneACCESS and kept in-frame rearrangements only. Not all clones are present; in checked studies, unresolved V genes account for under half, and no reason is known for the remainder. The V and J calls and clone size come from that table; D and trimming were worked out from the DNA. The sample data list 240,000 or so clones, and approximately 90% of these were observed just once. Of the sample, over 0.85% is held by the ten largest clones.

Participants in the prospective study were enrolled through a virtual design, were aged about 18 to 100 years, and lived in 20 to 30 United States geographic areas. Cohort assignment in the prospective study relied on participant-reported clinical history from a screening survey and a study questionnaire. Exposed participants had been in contact with someone with a PCR-confirmed or clinician-diagnosed COVID-19 case within 2 weeks of study entry. Each participant in the prospective study had whole blood, serum and a nasopharyngeal or oropharyngeal swab collected by mobile phlebotomists. Participants in the prospective study had the option to provide additional blood draws and questionnaires over a roughly two-month period. Before DNA extraction, prospective study blood samples were shipped either frozen or at room temperature. In the germline V gene, CDR1 corresponds to MDHEN and CDR2 to SYDVKM. A distance of 15 bases separates the germline ends of V and J, which lose 3 bases and 1 base respectively. From its cysteine to its phenylalanine, the CDR3 spans 16 amino acids. Only CDR3 DNA remains: 48 bases, in frame from the first base.

Recombination linked TRBV28 to TRBJ1-1, with no D gene named confidently. Sequencing input: PBMCs or T cells enriched from blood (not recorded which). The TCR comes from a man aged 45-65 years who had been exposed to COVID-19. The DNA sequence is TGTGCCAGCAGTTTTGTATACTCCCTGCGGAACACTGAAGCTTTCTTT. Its coded protein is CASSFVYSLRNTEAFF. Joined to the reference TRBV28 and TRBJ1-1 proteins, this CDR3 gives the full variable domain: DVKVTQSSRYLVKRTGEKVFLECVQDMDHENMFWYRQDPGLGLRLIYFSYDVKMKEKGDIPEGYSVSREKKERFSLILESASTNQTSMYLCASSFVYSLRNTEAFFGQGTRLTVV.